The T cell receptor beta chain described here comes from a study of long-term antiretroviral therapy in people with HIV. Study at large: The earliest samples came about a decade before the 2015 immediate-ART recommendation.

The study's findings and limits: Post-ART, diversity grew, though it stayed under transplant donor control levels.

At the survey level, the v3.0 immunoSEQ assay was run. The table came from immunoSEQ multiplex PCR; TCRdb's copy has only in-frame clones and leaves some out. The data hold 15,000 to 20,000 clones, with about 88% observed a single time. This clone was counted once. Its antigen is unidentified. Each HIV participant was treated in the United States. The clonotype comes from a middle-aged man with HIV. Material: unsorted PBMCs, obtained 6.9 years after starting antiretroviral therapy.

The DNA of the CDR3 is TGTGCCAGCTCACCAGACCGACGGGAGACCCAGTACTTC. Its translation is CASSPDRRETQYF. The rearrangement uses TRBV18 and TRBJ2-5; D uncertain. V was shortened by 2 bases and J by 5 bases, with 9 bases between the two germline ends. Germline V gene data show CDR1 as KGHSH and CDR2 as LQKENI. The CDR3 runs to 13 residues.